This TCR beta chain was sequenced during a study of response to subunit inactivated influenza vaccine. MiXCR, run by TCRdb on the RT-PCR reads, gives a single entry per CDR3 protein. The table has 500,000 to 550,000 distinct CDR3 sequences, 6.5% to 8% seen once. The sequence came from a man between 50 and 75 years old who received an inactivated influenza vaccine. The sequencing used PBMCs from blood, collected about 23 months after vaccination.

DNA for the CDR3: TGTGCCAGCAGTTACTCGACGGGCCGTCCCAAAAGCTCCTACGAGCAGTACTTC. Protein: CASSYSTGRPKSSYEQYF. The chain combines TRBV6-2 or TRBV6-3 with TRBJ2-7; D call uncertain. The CDR3 is 18 residues long. Trimming removed 0 bases at V and 0 bases at J, with 18 bases between. CDR1 is MNHEY and CDR2 is SVGEGT in the germline V gene.